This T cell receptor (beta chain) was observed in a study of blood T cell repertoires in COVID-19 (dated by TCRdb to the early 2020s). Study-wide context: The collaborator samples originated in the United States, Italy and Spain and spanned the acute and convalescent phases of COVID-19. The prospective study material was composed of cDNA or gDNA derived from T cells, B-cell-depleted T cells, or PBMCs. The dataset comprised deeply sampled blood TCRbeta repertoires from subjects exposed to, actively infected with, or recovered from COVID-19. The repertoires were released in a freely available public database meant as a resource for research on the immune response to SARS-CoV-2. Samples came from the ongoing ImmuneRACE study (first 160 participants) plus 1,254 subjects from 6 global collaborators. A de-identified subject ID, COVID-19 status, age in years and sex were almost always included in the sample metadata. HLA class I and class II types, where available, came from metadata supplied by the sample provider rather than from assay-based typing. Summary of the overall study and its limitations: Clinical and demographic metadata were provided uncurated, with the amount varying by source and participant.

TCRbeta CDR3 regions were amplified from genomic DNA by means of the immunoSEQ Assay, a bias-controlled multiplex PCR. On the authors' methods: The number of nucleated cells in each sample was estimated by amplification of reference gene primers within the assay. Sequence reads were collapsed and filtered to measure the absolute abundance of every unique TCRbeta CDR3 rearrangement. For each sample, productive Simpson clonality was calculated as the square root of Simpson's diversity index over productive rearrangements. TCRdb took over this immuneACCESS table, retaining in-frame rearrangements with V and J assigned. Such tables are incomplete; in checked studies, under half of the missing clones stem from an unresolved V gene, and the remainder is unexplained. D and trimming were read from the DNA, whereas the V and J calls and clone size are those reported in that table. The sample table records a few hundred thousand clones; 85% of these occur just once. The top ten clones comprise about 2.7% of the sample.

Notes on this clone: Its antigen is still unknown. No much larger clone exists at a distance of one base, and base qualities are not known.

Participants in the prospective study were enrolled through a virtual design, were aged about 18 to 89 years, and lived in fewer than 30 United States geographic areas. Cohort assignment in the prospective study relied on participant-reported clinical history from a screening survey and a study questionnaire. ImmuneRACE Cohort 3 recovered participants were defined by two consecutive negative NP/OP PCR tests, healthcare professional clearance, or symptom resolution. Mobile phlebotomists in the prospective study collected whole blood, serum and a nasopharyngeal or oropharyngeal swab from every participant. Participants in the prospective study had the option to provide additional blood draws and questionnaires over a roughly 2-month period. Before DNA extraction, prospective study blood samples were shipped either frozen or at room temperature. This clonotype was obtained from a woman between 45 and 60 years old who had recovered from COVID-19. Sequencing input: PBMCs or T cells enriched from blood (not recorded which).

The CDR3 here reads CAWSSGIKAKNIQYF. Read as DNA, the sequence is TGTGCCTGGAGTTCCGGGATTAAAGCCAAAAACATTCAGTACTTC. The receptor chain draws on TRBV30 and TRBJ2-4; the D segment could be TRBD2, given 5 matching bases. The germline V gene encodes CDR1 GTSNPN and CDR2 SVGIG (reference sequence). V drops 2 bases and J drops 0 bases, leaving 11 bases in between. The CDR3 holds 15 amino acids from the cysteine to the phenylalanine. Solely the CDR3 DNA is kept, with 45 bases framed from the first base.